The subject of this entry is one TCR beta chain. Its antigen is as yet unknown. This CDR3 has 13 residues. Per germline, CDR1 SGHTA and CDR2 FQGTGA. Trimming cost V 2 bases and J 0 bases, with 4 bases left between them. The record originates from a study of vaccination effects on CD4 cells after COVID-19. Study overall: A couple of convalescent patients each provided a sample, at 16 days and at one week before vaccination. Points from the study as a whole: Clones from infection and from vaccination both contracted markedly late after vaccination.

Only in-frame clones appear in the TCRdb table, and some are missing; sequencing was by immunoSEQ multiplex PCR. The data contain 17,000 or so clones, around four fifths of them singletons. Using viral peptide pools, the ViraFEST assay grew out antigen-specific CD4+ T cells prior to sequencing. Cultured cells yielded isolated CD4+ T cells after less than 11 days. Sometime from March through December 2020, the person acquired a SARS-CoV-2 infection that PCR confirmed. IL-2 medium was substituted for half the medium on days 3 and 7. The chain is built from TRBV7-3 and TRBJ1-1, with D hard to call. The receptor comes from a human donor who had a prior SARS-CoV-2 infection. The starting material was CD4+ T cells from PBMCs cultured with SARS-CoV-2 spike peptides, obtained before COVID-19 vaccination. The CDR3 reads CASSLSMNTEAFF. The CDR3 DNA is TGTGCCAGCAGCTTATCCATGAACACTGAAGCTTTCTTT. Based on the CDR3 plus reference TRBV7-3 and TRBJ1-1, the full variable domain is GAGVSQTPSNKVTEKGKYVELRCDPISGHTALYWYRQSLGQGPEFLIYFQGTGAADDSGLPNDRFFAVRPEGSVSTLKIQRTERGDSAVYLCASSLSMNTEAFFGQGTRLTVV.